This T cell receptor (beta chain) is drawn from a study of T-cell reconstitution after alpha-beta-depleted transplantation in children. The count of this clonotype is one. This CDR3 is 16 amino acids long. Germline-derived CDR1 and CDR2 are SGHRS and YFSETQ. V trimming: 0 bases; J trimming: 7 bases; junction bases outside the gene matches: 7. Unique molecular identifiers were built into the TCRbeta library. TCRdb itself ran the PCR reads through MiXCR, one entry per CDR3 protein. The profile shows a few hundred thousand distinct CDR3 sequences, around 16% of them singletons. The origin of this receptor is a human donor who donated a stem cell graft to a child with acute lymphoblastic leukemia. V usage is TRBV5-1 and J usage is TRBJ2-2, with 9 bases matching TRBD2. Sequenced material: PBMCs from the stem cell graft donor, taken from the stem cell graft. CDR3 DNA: TGCGCCAGCAGCTTGGCTGGCGGGAGGGTCTTCGGGGAGCTGTTTTTT. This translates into CASSLAGGRVFGELFF.